The clone carrying this TCR beta chain was counted between two and nine times. As yet, its antigen is unknown. These data are taken from a study of cytomegalovirus exposure and HLA in healthy donors. General study results and limits: A list of more than 150 TCR beta chains associated with cytomegalovirus was given. In vitro checks showed that three CMV-associated chains really do target CMV antigens.

Donors sampled were nominally healthy, though unrecorded immune exposures were likely. The PCR ran on 60 Vbeta and 13 Jbeta primers. Clones were sequenced by immunoSEQ multiplex PCR, and TCRdb holds only the in-frame ones, with some missing. The sample has 150,000 to 200,000 clones; roughly 87% are singletons. The CDR3 has 19 residues. V dropped 0 bases and J dropped 0; count of bases not matched to a gene: 9. Germline V gene lookup returns CDR1 SGDLS and CDR2 YYNGEE. The chain is built from TRBV9 and TRBJ2-4; TRBD2 matches 10 bases. Sample: PBMCs. This TCR derives from a man aged 50 to 60 in good health and CMV-seropositive. CDR3 residues: CASSVGRTSGWGAKNIQYF. The CDR3, as DNA: TGTGCCAGCAGCGTAGGAAGGACTAGCGGATGGGGAGCCAAAAACATTCAGTACTTC.